This T cell receptor beta chain was profiled in a study of cytomegalovirus exposure and HLA in healthy donors. Overall study results and limits: Later analysis suggested most CMV-associated TCR beta chains were HLA-restricted. Later analysis demonstrated an association between a missense DCLRE1C variant and TCR beta V- and J-gene trimming.

Germline loops: CDR1 MDHEN, CDR2 SYDVKM. The V gene lost 3 bases and the J gene lost 14 bases, with 20 bases spanning the gap. This CDR3 spans 15 amino acids. The PCR made use of 60 Vbeta and 13 Jbeta primers. Method: immunoSEQ multiplex PCR; TCRdb's copy keeps in-frame clones and lacks some. The profile shows about 180,000 clones, about four fifths of them singletons. In regard to this clone: The antigen is undetermined.

The source of this sequence is a woman aged 18-29 years in good health and CMV-seropositive. The genes are TRBV28 and TRBJ1-6, with a weak D call TRBD1 (5 bases). The sequenced sample was PBMCs. Here the CDR3 reads CASSLIGHRFWTLHF. CDR3 bases: TGTGCCAGCAGTTTGATAGGACACCGATTTTGGACCCTCCACTTT.